The clone carrying this TCR beta chain was picked up a small number of times. The antigen is undetermined. Time point denoted: pre-sensitization, week 0. The treatment is: therapeutic diphenylcyclopropenone sensitization with weekly scalp DPC. In every case, blood was obtained before the patch test was applied. TCRdb called the RACE reads again in MiXCR, with one record for every CDR3 protein. Of tens of thousands of distinct CDR3 sequences detected, 9.6% appear once; the ten largest clones hold roughly 3.5%. The record originates from a study of human T cells and chemical hapten exposure. Study observations and caveats: Donors had alopecia, so their immune response may differ from healthy people's. No change in TCRs above 1 in 1000 frequency was produced by DPC sensitization.

This CDR3 comprises 13 residues. V gave up 2 bases and J gave up 2 bases, with 4 bases separating them. Per the germline V gene, CDR1 is MGHRA and CDR2 is YSYEKL. This sequence joins TRBV4-1 and TRBJ1-3; D is ambiguous. The source is a middle-aged woman with alopecia areata. Some clones in this sample may be carry-over from other donors' samples. The specimen comprised whole blood, sampled in connection with sensitization to the hapten diphenylcyclopropenone (DPC). The CDR3 region is CASSQLPGNTIYF. CDR3 sequence (DNA): TGCGCCAGCAGCCAACTTCCTGGAAACACCATATATTTT.